What follows are 6 T cell receptor beta chains derived from one specimen sequenced in a study of T-cell reconstitution after alpha-beta-depleted transplantation in children. The authors prepared the TCRbeta library with unique molecular identifiers. TCRdb passed the PCR reads through MiXCR, listing each CDR3 protein once. The top ten clones hold less than 5% of a sample with about 600,000 distinct CDR3 sequences, over 9.5% of them seen once. Sequencing was performed on PBMCs from the stem cell graft donor, taken from the stem cell graft. The receptors were sampled from a human donor who donated a stem cell graft to a child with acute myeloid leukemia.

The chain is built from TRBV7-2 and TRBJ2-3; 9 nucleotides align to TRBD2. The CDR3 contains 16 residues. CDR1 is SGHTA, CDR2 FQGNSA, per germline. The V and J ends lost 1 base and 6 bases, in that order; junction bases with no gene match: 8. The CDR3 nucleotides are TGTGCCAGCAGCTTAGTGGCTAGCGGGGTCATGGATACGCAGTATTTT. This encodes CASSLVASGVMDTQYF.

Ten or more counts support this clonotype. The V and J genes are TRBV20-1 and TRBJ2-7; no reliable D call. V gave up 5 bases and J gave up 3 bases, with 26 bases separating them. Germline CDR1 DFQATT, CDR2 SNEGSKA (reference sequence). CDR3 length equals 17 residues. The CDR3 DNA follows: TGCAGTGCTCCCCGCCCCGACCCGAGAGGCGTATTCTACGAGCAGTACTTC. It encodes CSAPRPDPRGVFYEQYF.

This clonotype was counted only a few times. The rearrangement joins TRBV9 to TRBJ1-2; D gene uncertain. CDR1 and CDR2 (germline): SGDLS, YYNGEE. Deletions cut 0 bases from V and 5 bases from J, with 11 bases between. The CDR3 spans 14 residues. The CDR3 is CASSVAPGGYGYTF. The CDR3 DNA is TGTGCCAGCAGCGTAGCCCCGGGAGGGTATGGCTACACCTTC.

The chain couples TRBV6-1 to TRBJ2-1; TRBD2 might be the D (5 bases). This CDR3 spans 14 amino acids. Looked up from germline, CDR1 is MNHNS and CDR2 is SASEGT. The V end was cut by 6 bases, the J end by 3 bases, with 12 bases between. CDR3 loop: CASRASGNYNEQFF. CDR3 DNA sequence: TGTGCCAGCAGAGCCTCGGGGAACTACAATGAGCAGTTCTTC.

This clonotype has more than one count but fewer than ten. The V gene is TRBV9, the J gene TRBJ1-1; D gene ambiguous. The germline V gene has CDR1 SGDLS and CDR2 YYNGEE. The V and J ends lost 0 bases and 1 base respectively, with 4 bases between them. This CDR3 spans 13 amino acids. Written as DNA, the CDR3 is TGTGCCAGCAGCGTAGAACAGAACACTGAAGCTTTCTTT. This gives the protein CASSVEQNTEAFF.

This chain links TRBV12-3 or TRBV12-4 with TRBJ2-7; a weak D match, TRBD1 (5 bases). The CDR3 loop spans 13 amino acids. Trimming shortened V by 7 bases and J by 6 bases, and 16 bases separated the two germline ends. CDR3 sequence (DNA): TGTGCCAGCACCAGAGACCAGGGTTCCGAGCAGTACTTC. It yields the protein CASTRDQGSEQYF.